These 30 T cell receptor beta chains were sequenced from one sample in a study of T-cell reconstitution after alpha-beta-depleted transplantation in children. As it was prepared, the TCRbeta library received unique molecular identifiers. Via MiXCR, TCRdb re-called the PCR reads, giving one row per CDR3 protein. This sample has 450,000 to 500,000 distinct CDR3 sequences, with under 15% found just once. The sample here was PBMCs from the stem cell graft donor, taken from the stem cell graft. The receptors stem from a human donor who donated a stem cell graft to a child with combined immunodeficiency.

The chain links TRBV27 to TRBJ2-7, with 8 bases that match TRBD2. The CDR3 covers 15 residues. V lost 2 bases, J lost 4 bases, and 7 bases stayed unmatched. Per germline, CDR1 MNHEY and CDR2 SMNVEV (reference sequence). CDR3 in amino acids: CASSLGSGGIYEQYF. The CDR3 region has the DNA TGTGCCAGCAGTTTAGGTTCGGGGGGGATTTACGAGCAGTACTTC.

V is TRBV30 and J is TRBJ2-1; 13 nucleotides line up with TRBD2. This CDR3 is 16 amino acids long. V shed 3 bases and J 4 bases; nucleotides not matched to a gene: 6. Germline V gives CDR1 GTSNPN, CDR2 SVGIG (reference sequence). The CDR3 region has the DNA TGTGCCTGGAGAGGACTAGCGGGAGAAAGATACAATGAGCAGTTCTTC. This encodes CAWRGLAGERYNEQFF.

In its sample, this clonotype was seen many times. The chain is built from TRBV29-1 and TRBJ2-7; D perhaps matches TRBD2 (6 bases). CDR3 length: 13 residues. V lost 1 base, J lost 3 bases, and 10 bases lay in between. The germline CDR1 and CDR2 sequences are SQVTM and ANQGSEA. The CDR3: CSVEVGGSYEQYF. DNA for the CDR3: TGCAGCGTTGAAGTTGGGGGGAGCTACGAGCAGTACTTC.

This clonotype was seen only a few times. The chain joins TRBV7-9 to TRBJ2-7; the D call may be TRBD1 or TRBD2 (6 bases each). CDR3 length: 15 amino acids. V lost 5 bases and J 2 bases, leaving 16 bases between the germline ends. The germline V gene has CDR1 SEHNR and CDR2 FQNEAQ (reference sequence). Written as DNA, the CDR3 is TGTGCCAGCAGCCCCGGGACGGGGGCGGCCTACGAGCAGTACTTC. It specifies CASSPGTGAAYEQYF. The full variable domain, completed using reference TRBV7-9 and TRBJ2-7, is DTGVSQNPRHKITKRGQNVTFRCDPISEHNRLYWYRQTLGQGPEFLTYFQNEAQLEKSRLLSDRFSAERPKGSFSTLEIQRTEQGDSAMYLCASSPGTGAAYEQYFGPGTRLTVT.

The chain links TRBV7-3 to TRBJ2-2; D gene unclear. Trimming removed 8 bases at V and 2 bases at J, with 18 bases between. The CDR3 has 16 amino acids. The germline CDR1 and CDR2 sequences are SGHTA and FQGTGA. CDR3 DNA sequence: TGTGCCAGCCGCCCCTCATCGGGTGAAAACACCGGGGAGCTGTTTTTT. Its protein product is CASRPSSGENTGELFF.

The chain uses TRBV28 and TRBJ1-5; D unresolved. Between the trimmed V and J ends, which lost 3 bases and 7 bases, there was a span of 10 bases. Germline CDR1 is MDHEN and CDR2 is SYDVKM. The CDR3 totals 13 residues. This chain's CDR3 is CASSFEGNQPQHF. The DNA for the CDR3 is TGTGCCAGCAGTTTTGAGGGAAACCAGCCCCAGCATTTT.

This clonotype was counted between two and nine times. The chain links TRBV12-3 or TRBV12-4 to TRBJ2-3; TRBD2 matches at 10 bases. CDR3 length: 14 amino acids. J lost 4 bases, V lost 6 bases, and 4 bases had no gene match. In DNA, the CDR3 is TGTGCCAGCAGGCCACTAGCGGGGTCAGATACGCAGTATTTT. Its protein is CASRPLAGSDTQYF.

On this clonotype itself: This is likely a read error, given that the CDR3 carries no conserved phenylalanine or tryptophan at its end. The chain links TRBV4-3 to TRBJ2-1, with a weak D call TRBD2 (6 bases). The V end was cut by 0 bases, the J end by 8 bases, with 17 bases between. CDR3 length: 16 amino acids. Per the germline V gene, CDR1 is LGHNA and CDR2 is YSLEER. The DNA for the CDR3 is TGCGCCAGCAGCCAAGATTCCACAGGTGGGGAGGATGAGCAGTTCTGC. It codes for CASSQDSTGGEDEQFC.

J is TRBJ2-2 and V is TRBV4-3, with 7 bases that match TRBD1. Trimming took 0 bases from V and 0 from J; bases not matched to a gene: 7. The CDR3 is 18 amino acids. Germline V lookup: CDR1 LGHNA, CDR2 YSLEER. This CDR3 is CASSQDEDRVTNTGELFF. The CDR3 bases are TGCGCCAGCAGCCAAGATGAAGACAGGGTGACGAACACCGGGGAGCTGTTTTTT.

Details on this clonotype: A junction end diverges from the germline sequence, so it may reflect a read error. This chain uses TRBV27 with TRBJ2-2, with 8 bases matching TRBD2. The CDR3 extends over 17 amino acids. Germline-derived CDR1 and CDR2 are MNHEY and SMNVEV (reference sequence). The CDR3 loop is CASSFVLAGLNTGEPFF. DNA for the CDR3: TGTGCCAGCAGTTTCGTCCTAGCGGGCCTGAACACCGGGGAGCCGTTTTTT.

The sample holds a few counts of this clonotype. The V and J genes are TRBV30 and TRBJ1-3; a possible D gene is TRBD1 (6 bases). Germline assignment: CDR1 GTSNPN and CDR2 SVGIG (reference sequence). This CDR3 has 14 residues. Deletions cut 4 bases from V and 6 bases from J, with 16 bases between. The CDR3 here is CAWNRGQGENTIYF. The CDR3 nucleotides are TGTGCCTGGAATCGGGGGCAGGGAGAAAACACCATATATTTT.

This clonotype was recorded a few times. J is TRBJ2-3 and V is TRBV20-1; D not resolved. Trimming cost V 0 bases and J 6 bases, with 13 bases left between them. The CDR3 covers 14 residues. Germline loops: CDR1 DFQATT, CDR2 SNEGSKA (reference sequence). CDR3: CSARDRNIADTQYF. DNA of the CDR3: TGCAGTGCTAGAGATCGTAACATTGCGGATACGCAGTATTTT.

In its sample, this clonotype was seen many times. This rearrangement joins TRBV2 to TRBJ1-5; TRBD1 aligns across 9 bases. Germline V CDR1 and CDR2: SNHLY, FYNNEI. V was clipped by 6 bases and J by 4 bases; unmatched bases: 4. The CDR3 consists of 14 residues. CDR3 bases: TGTGCCAGCAGCCGACAGGGGGATAATCAGCCCCAGCATTTT. As protein: CASSRQGDNQPQHF.

This clonotype was seen only a few times. The gene calls are TRBV20-1 and TRBJ2-5; 7 positions agree with TRBD1. Trimming took 0 bases from V and 5 from J; bases not matched to a gene: 9. CDR3 length: 15 amino acids. Germline V gene lookup returns CDR1 DFQATT and CDR2 SNEGSKA (reference sequence). The CDR3 DNA reads as TGCAGTGCTAGAGAGAGGGGGACAGTTGGGGAGACCCAGTACTTC. It specifies CSARERGTVGETQYF.

This clonotype occurred many times. The rearrangement uses TRBV29-1 and TRBJ1-4; a weak D match, TRBD1 (6 bases). The CDR3 is made up of 14 amino acids. CDR1 is SQVTM and CDR2 is ANQGSEA in the germline V gene. The V and J ends lost 4 bases and 6 bases respectively, with 15 bases between them. The CDR3 DNA follows: TGCAGCGTTGGGCAGGGGACATCAGATGAAAAACTGTTTTTT. Translated, it gives CSVGQGTSDEKLFF.

The sample holds a few counts of this clonotype. For the CDR3, the DNA is TGTGCCATCAGCGCGGGGACAGCTGAAGCTTTCTTT. The encoded protein is CAISAGTAEAFF. The rearrangement uses TRBV10-3 and TRBJ1-1, with 7 bases lining up with TRBD1. V lost 6 bases, J lost 6 bases, and 4 bases stayed unmatched. The CDR3 totals 12 residues. Germline CDR1 reads ENHRY; CDR2 reads SYGVKD.

The chain is built from TRBV27 and TRBJ2-3; 12 bases align to TRBD2. There are 19 residues in the CDR3. Looked up from germline, CDR1 is MNHEY and CDR2 is SMNVEV (reference sequence). J was trimmed by 0 bases and V by 5 bases; bases with no gene match: 12. CDR3 sequence: CASSRALLAGGSSTDTQYF. The CDR3 nucleotides read TGTGCCAGCAGTCGCGCCCTCCTAGCGGGGGGGTCTAGCACAGATACGCAGTATTTT.

This clonotype was seen at least ten times. The chain has TRBV12-3 or TRBV12-4 and TRBJ2-1; D gene ambiguous. Between the trimmed V and J ends, which lost 6 bases and 6 bases, there was a span of 12 bases. The length of the CDR3 is 13 residues. The CDR3 region is CASSSLLPNEQFF. The DNA for the CDR3 is TGTGCCAGCAGCTCCCTCCTGCCCAATGAGCAGTTCTTC.

The chain's CDR3 is CASSSSGVVAVVTDTQYF. The CDR3 DNA reads TGTGCCAGCAGCTCATCCGGGGTGGTCGCAGTAGTCACAGATACGCAGTATTTT. The V call is TRBV11-2, the J call TRBJ2-3; a weak D match, TRBD2 (5 bases). The CDR3 covers 18 residues. With 4 bases removed from V and 2 bases from J, the gap between germline ends came to 22 bases. The germline V gene encodes CDR1 SGHAT and CDR2 FQNNGV.

This clonotype was seen a handful of times. CDR3 sequence: CASSLGWTGQSNEQFF. The CDR3 DNA reads TGTGCCAGCAGCTTAGGTTGGACAGGGCAATCTAATGAGCAGTTCTTC. V and J are TRBV7-2 and TRBJ2-1; 8 nucleotides agree with TRBD1. V shed 1 base and J 7 bases; nucleotides not matched to a gene: 9. There are 16 residues in the CDR3. In germline, CDR1 is SGHTA, CDR2 FQGNSA.

The genes are TRBV11-2 and TRBJ2-5; tentative D call: TRBD1 (5 bases). Looked up from germline, CDR1 is SGHAT and CDR2 is FQNNGV. This CDR3 region has 13 residues. V was clipped by 0 bases and J by 9 bases, with 11 bases between them. The CDR3 coding sequence is TGTGCCAGCAGCTTAGACAGGGCTGGAGCCCAGTACTTC. Translated: CASSLDRAGAQYF.

This clonotype has at least ten counts. J is TRBJ1-2 and V is TRBV5-1; D call uncertain. The germline V and J ends were trimmed by 0 bases and 3 bases, with 12 bases remaining between them. This CDR3 has 15 amino acids. Germline V gene lookup returns CDR1 SGHRS and CDR2 YFSETQ. For the CDR3, the DNA is TGCGCCAGCAGCTTGGGGCCTGACGGAGACTATGGCTACACCTTC. Protein: CASSLGPDGDYGYTF.

A few counts support this clonotype. The V call is TRBV12-3 or TRBV12-4, the J call TRBJ2-2; D not certain. Trimming stripped 8 bases from V and 4 bases from J, with 8 bases between. The CDR3 is made up of 12 amino acids. DNA of the CDR3: TGTGCCAGCGGCTGGAGCACCGGGGAGCTGTTTTTT. This sequence encodes CASGWSTGELFF.

The chain couples TRBV12-3 or TRBV12-4 to TRBJ2-3, with a tentative D call TRBD2 (6 bases). Trimming pared 0 bases from V and 4 bases from J, leaving 17 bases between. CDR3 length: 17 residues. DNA for the CDR3: TGTGCCAGCAGTTTAGCGGGTGCGGGACTGTGGCCAGATACGCAGTATTTT. Translation gives CASSLAGAGLWPDTQYF.

The rearrangement links TRBV7-9 to TRBJ1-2, with TRBD1 matching over 8 bases. Germline V gene sequence: CDR1 SEHNR, CDR2 FQNEAQ (reference sequence). Trimming cost V 7 bases and J 7 bases; bases outside gene matches: 14. This CDR3 contains 15 residues. The CDR3 loop is CASTSSTDRVPGYTF. The CDR3 DNA reads as TGTGCCAGCACCTCCTCAACGGACAGGGTACCTGGCTACACCTTC.

This clonotype was counted only a few times. The chain uses TRBV5-1 and TRBJ2-7, with 7 bases aligning to TRBD1. Germline V lookup: CDR1 SGHRS, CDR2 YFSETQ. This CDR3 is 13 amino acids long. Unmatched junction bases numbered 8, after V lost 7 bases and J lost 4 bases. DNA of the CDR3: TGCGCCAGCCGACAGGGAATCATGTACGAGCAGTACTTC. Residues: CASRQGIMYEQYF.

This clonotype was seen many times. The chain links TRBV24-1 to TRBJ2-1; 8 nucleotides match TRBD1. Per the germline V gene, CDR1 is KGHDR and CDR2 is SFDVKD. The CDR3 is 15 residues long. Trimming at V came to 0 bases and at J to 5 bases, leaving 2 bases not matched to a gene. The CDR3 DNA sequence: TGTGCCACCAGTGATTTGCGGGGACAGGACAATGAGCAGTTCTTC. It translates to CATSDLRGQDNEQFF.

This clonotype was counted a few times. This rearrangement joins TRBV5-6 to TRBJ1-6; D unclear. Trimming stripped 0 bases from V and 8 bases from J, with 18 bases between. CDR3 length: 17 residues. Germline V gene sequence: CDR1 SGHDT, CDR2 YYEEEE. In DNA form, the CDR3 reads TGTGCCAGCAGCTTGGGGTCGGGAGGCTATGGAGATTCACCCCTCCACTTT. Its translation: CASSLGSGGYGDSPLHF. Using reference TRBV5-6 and TRBJ1-6 for the parts outside the CDR3, the full variable domain is DAGVTQSPTHLIKTRGQQVTLRCSPKSGHDTVSWYQQALGQGPQFIFQYYEEEERQRGNFPDRFSGHQFPNYSSELNVNALLLGDSALYLCASSLGSGGYGDSPLHFGNGTRLTVT.

This clonotype was picked up a small number of times. The chain has TRBV29-1 and TRBJ2-7, with no clear D. Looked up from germline, CDR1 is SQVTM and CDR2 is ANQGSEA. Trimming removed 0 bases from V and 1 base from J, with 4 bases in between. CDR3 length equals 12 residues. The CDR3 is CSVEDKSYEQYF. CDR3 nucleotides: TGCAGCGTTGAAGACAAGTCCTACGAGCAGTACTTC.

This chain joins TRBV20-1 and TRBJ2-5, with 7 positions matching TRBD1. V lost 0 bases and J lost 5; bases outside the gene matches: 9. The CDR3 has 15 residues. Germline V CDR1 and CDR2: DFQATT, SNEGSKA (reference sequence). CDR3 in amino acids: CSARDRKGASETQYF. The CDR3 DNA reads as TGCAGTGCTAGAGATCGTAAGGGGGCTAGCGAGACCCAGTACTTC.